This passage covers 20 T cell receptor beta chains from one sample sequenced in a study of T cells after yellow fever vaccination. TCRdb reprocessed the 5' RACE reads via MiXCR and lists one record per CDR3 protein. The table shows more than 300,000 distinct CDR3 sequences, with 9.5% to 12% occurring only once. Specimen: CD4+ T cells sorted from PBMCs, collected 45 days after the yellow fever booster vaccination. These receptors were taken from a man between 18 and 29 years old who received the YFV17D yellow fever vaccine.

The rearrangement uses TRBV27 and TRBJ1-6; possible D gene TRBD1, 6 bases. Trimming removed 5 bases from V and 10 bases from J, with 24 bases in between. CDR1 MNHEY and CDR2 SMNVEV come from the germline V gene (reference sequence). The CDR3 spans 17 residues. The CDR3 region has the DNA TGTGCCAGCAGTGCCCACCTCCGTGCAGGGGAAAACTCACCCCTCCACTTT. It specifies CASSAHLRAGENSPLHF.

There are a few counts of this clonotype. The chain combines TRBV9 with TRBJ2-7, with 11 nucleotides matching TRBD1. V trimming: 4 bases; J trimming: 10 bases; junction bases outside the gene matches: 7. Germline V lookup: CDR1 SGDLS, CDR2 YYNGEE. CDR3 length equals 13 residues. This chain's CDR3 is CASSPSDRGQQYV. Here the CDR3 DNA reads TGTGCCAGCAGCCCTTCGGACAGGGGGCAACAGTACGTC.

The genes are TRBV6-6 and TRBJ1-2; D gene uncertain. Germline CDR1 reads MNHNY; CDR2 reads SVGAGI (reference sequence). This CDR3 spans 16 amino acids. The V end was cut by 6 bases, the J end by 6 bases, with 23 bases between. For the CDR3, the DNA is TGTGCCAGCAGCCGACCCGGGTCTCCAACGGGCGATGGCTACACCTTC. It yields the protein CASSRPGSPTGDGYTF.

This clonotype turned up a few times. The gene calls are TRBV14 and TRBJ2-1, with D tentatively TRBD1 (5 bases). CDR1 is SGHDN and CDR2 is FVKESK in the germline V gene. V shed 5 bases and J shed 10 bases, with 15 bases lying between them. There are 13 residues in the CDR3. This CDR3 is CASSYDRAGEQFF. As DNA, the CDR3 is TGTGCCAGCAGCTATGACAGAGCCGGAGAGCAGTTCTTC.

The chain combines TRBV5-1 with TRBJ2-1; 7 bases agree with TRBD1. CDR1 and CDR2 from the germline V gene are SGHRS and YFSETQ. Germline trimming cut 3 bases from V and 5 bases from J; bases unmatched to any gene: 8. The CDR3 loop spans 15 amino acids. In DNA, the CDR3 is TGCGCCAGCAGCTCCACGGGACAGAATCACAATGAGCAGTTCTTC. Protein product: CASSSTGQNHNEQFF.

This clonotype was seen repeatedly, ten times or more. The gene calls are TRBV12-3 or TRBV12-4 and TRBJ1-1, with D possibly matching TRBD1 (6 bases). The CDR3 is made up of 13 amino acids. Trimming stripped 2 bases from V and 4 bases from J, with 8 bases between. DNA of the CDR3: TGTGCCAGCAGTTTACAGGGGTTCACTGAAGCTTTCTTT. Residues: CASSLQGFTEAFF.

This clonotype has a count of ten or more. V and J are TRBV4-2 and TRBJ1-1; D gene unclear. There are 14 residues in the CDR3. The V end lost 3 bases, the J end lost 1 base, and 9 bases lay between the germline ends. From germline, CDR1 is LGHNA and CDR2 YNFKEQ. In DNA, the CDR3 is TGTGCCAGCAGCCATGTAGGTGAGAACACTGAAGCTTTCTTT. This codes for CASSHVGENTEAFF.

The chain joins TRBV7-9 to TRBJ2-7; D gene uncertain. From germline, CDR1 is SEHNR and CDR2 FQNEAQ (reference sequence). The CDR3 covers 13 residues. Trimming stripped 2 bases from V and 7 bases from J, with 12 bases between. CDR3 sequence (DNA): TGTGCCAGCAGCTTACCGGGCCTGAGGGAGCAGTACTTC. Protein product: CASSLPGLREQYF.

The sample holds a few counts of this clonotype. The J gene is TRBJ2-7, the V gene TRBV6-2 or TRBV6-3, with no clear D. V was trimmed by 2 bases and J by 5 bases, leaving 7 bases between them. Germline values: CDR1 MNHEY, CDR2 SVGEGT. The CDR3 has 12 amino acids. The chain's CDR3 is CASSYLADEQYF. CDR3 coding DNA: TGTGCCAGCAGTTACCTGGCAGACGAGCAGTACTTC.

This chain links TRBV5-1 with TRBJ1-2; possible D gene TRBD1, 5 bases. From germline, CDR1 is SGHRS and CDR2 YFSETQ. This CDR3 spans 13 amino acids. V lost 3 bases to trimming and J lost 6 bases, with 12 bases between them. The CDR3 nucleotides are TGCGCCAGCAGCTGGGACGGCGGTAATGGCTACACCTTC. Amino acid sequence: CASSWDGGNGYTF.

This rearrangement joins TRBV10-3 to TRBJ2-7; 8 nucleotides align to TRBD1. This CDR3 has 16 amino acids. Germline CDR1 is ENHRY and CDR2 is SYGVKD. The J segment lost 4 bases and the V segment lost 7 bases, leaving 15 bases of the junction unmatched. Here the CDR3 reads CAITPGPGRDRYEQYF. CDR3 sequence (DNA): TGTGCCATCACCCCGGGGCCCGGCAGGGACAGGTACGAGCAGTACTTC.

This clonotype was seen a handful of times. The chain couples TRBV5-1 to TRBJ2-5; perhaps TRBD2 as D (5 bases). CDR1 and CDR2 from the germline V gene are SGHRS and YFSETQ. Trimming took off 6 bases at V and 2 bases at J, with 11 bases between the two ends. CDR3 size: 13 residues. The CDR3 nucleotides are TGCGCCAGCATGAGGGCACTGCAAGAGACCCAGTACTTC. Amino acids: CASMRALQETQYF.

V is TRBV28 and J is TRBJ2-3; tentatively, D is TRBD2 (5 bases). V was clipped by 2 bases and J by 5 bases, with 14 bases between them. The germline V gene encodes CDR1 MDHEN and CDR2 SYDVKM. CDR3 size: 15 residues. In nucleotides, the CDR3 is TGTGCCAGCAGTTTAGCTGGAGGTGGGCGAGATACGCAGTATTTT. Its protein is CASSLAGGGRDTQYF. The entire variable domain, with the rest obtained from reference TRBV28 and TRBJ2-3, is as follows: DVKVTQSSRYLVKRTGEKVFLECVQDMDHENMFWYRQDPGLGLRLIYFSYDVKMKEKGDIPEGYSVSREKKERFSLILESASTNQTSMYLCASSLAGGGRDTQYFGPGTRLTVL.

The chain employs TRBV21-1 and TRBJ2-3; the table names TRBD2, a call not compared with the DNA. TRBV21-1 is a pseudogene. This CDR3 is built from 16 residues. In nucleotides, the CDR3 is TGTGCCAGCAGCTCCCGACTAGCGGGGGGAGCAGATACGCAGTATTTT. This gives the protein CASSSRLAGGADTQYF.

In this sample, this clonotype turned up a few times. The V call is TRBV12-3 or TRBV12-4, the J call TRBJ1-2, with 11 positions matching TRBD1. After removal of 5 bases from V and 6 bases from J, the junction contained 5 bases not matched to a gene. The CDR3 covers 14 residues. CDR3 protein: CASSPGTGGDGYTF. In nucleotides, the CDR3 is TGTGCCAGCAGTCCCGGGACAGGGGGAGATGGCTACACCTTC.

This clonotype was found a few times. The chain combines TRBV2 with TRBJ2-1; D not resolved. The CDR3 extends over 11 amino acids. V shed 3 bases and J shed 6 bases, with 3 bases lying between them. CDR1 is SNHLY and CDR2 is FYNNEI in the germline V gene. The CDR3 loop is CASSDVNEQFF. The CDR3 coding sequence is TGTGCCAGCAGTGACGTCAATGAGCAGTTCTTC.

This rearrangement joins TRBV19 to TRBJ1-1, with 9 positions matching TRBD1. Losses at the gene ends were 6 bases for V and 5 bases for J; bases not matched to a gene: 7. CDR1 is LNHDA, CDR2 SQIVND, per germline (reference sequence). The CDR3 contains 14 residues. The CDR3 spells CASRRTGERTEAFF. The CDR3 DNA reads TGTGCCAGTAGACGGACAGGGGAAAGGACTGAAGCTTTCTTT.

This chain connects TRBV4-1 to TRBJ2-7; D may be TRBD1 or TRBD2 (5 bases each). CDR3 length: 15 amino acids. V lost 6 bases and J lost 6, with 21 bases in between. In germline, CDR1 is MGHRA, CDR2 YSYEKL. The CDR3 loop is CASRPIGGGRGEQYF. CDR3 bases: TGCGCCAGCAGGCCTATTGGTGGAGGAAGGGGCGAGCAGTACTTC.

This rearrangement joins TRBV3-1 to TRBJ2-7; TRBD2 aligns across 7 bases. V was clipped by 4 bases and J by 4 bases; unmatched bases: 1. This CDR3 comprises 12 residues. Germline V CDR1 and CDR2: LGHDT, YNNKEL (reference sequence). The DNA for the CDR3 is TGTGCCAGCAGCCGCGGGGGTTACGAGCAGTACTTC. It translates to CASSRGGYEQYF.

This clonotype showed up just once. The V gene is TRBV12-3 or TRBV12-4, the J gene TRBJ1-2; perhaps TRBD1 as D (5 bases). This CDR3 is built from 14 residues. V was trimmed by 3 bases and J by 4 bases, leaving 12 bases between them. The CDR3 here is CASSFRDAAYGYTF. The CDR3 bases are TGTGCCAGCAGTTTTCGGGACGCGGCCTATGGCTACACCTTC.